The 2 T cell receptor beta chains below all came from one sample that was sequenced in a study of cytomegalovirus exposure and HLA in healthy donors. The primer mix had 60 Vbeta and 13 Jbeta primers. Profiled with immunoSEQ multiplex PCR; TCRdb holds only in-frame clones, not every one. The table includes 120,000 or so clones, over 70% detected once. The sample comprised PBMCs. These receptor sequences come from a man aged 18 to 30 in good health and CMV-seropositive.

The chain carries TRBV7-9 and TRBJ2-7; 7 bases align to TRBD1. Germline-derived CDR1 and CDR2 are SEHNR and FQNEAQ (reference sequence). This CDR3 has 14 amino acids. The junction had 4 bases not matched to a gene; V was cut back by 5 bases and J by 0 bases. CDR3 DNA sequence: TGTGCCAGCAGCCCCGGGACAGTCTCCTACGAGCAGTACTTC. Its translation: CASSPGTVSYEQYF.

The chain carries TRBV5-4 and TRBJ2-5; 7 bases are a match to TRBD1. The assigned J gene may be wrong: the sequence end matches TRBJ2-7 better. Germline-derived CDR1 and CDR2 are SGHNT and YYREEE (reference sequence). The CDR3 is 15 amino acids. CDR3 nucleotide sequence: TGTGCCAGCAGCCTAAGGACAGGCTCGTCCTACGAGCAGTACTTC. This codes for CASSLRTGSSYEQYF.